These 32 T cell receptor beta chains share one sample of origin, sequenced in a study of cytomegalovirus exposure and HLA in healthy donors. The PCR had 60 Vbeta and 13 Jbeta primers. Clones were read by immunoSEQ multiplex PCR, and TCRdb kept only the in-frame ones, dropping some. This sample's table reports 65,000 to 95,000 clones. Sequenced material: PBMCs. These receptors were collected from a man aged 25 to 45 in good health and CMV-seronegative.

The chain links TRBV4-2 to TRBJ1-5, with a weak D call TRBD1 (5 bases). The germline V gene has CDR1 LGHNA and CDR2 YNFKEQ. This CDR3 contains 14 residues. V was pared by 0 bases and J by 7 bases, with 10 bases between. The CDR3 DNA reads TGTGCCAGCAGCCAAGATAGCAGGGTACAGCCCCAGCATTTT. Translated, it gives CASSQDSRVQPQHF.

The V call is TRBV6-6, the J call TRBJ1-2, with no clear D. The CDR3 loop spans 13 amino acids. Germline V gene sequence: CDR1 MNHNY, CDR2 SVGAGI (reference sequence). V lost 2 bases to trimming and J lost 8 bases, with 12 bases between them. The CDR3 protein is CASSYLAPEGYTF. Written as DNA, the CDR3 is TGTGCCAGCAGTTACCTCGCCCCGGAGGGCTACACCTTC.

This chain joins TRBV19 and TRBJ1-2, with TRBD1 identical over 8 bases. Germline CDR1 LNHDA, CDR2 SQIVND (reference sequence). The CDR3 covers 11 residues. The V segment lost 9 bases and the J segment 8 bases; nucleotides outside the gene matches: 5. CDR3 in DNA: TGTGCCAGAACGGGACAGGTGGGCTACACCTTC. Encoded protein: CARTGQVGYTF.

This chain uses TRBV10-3 with TRBJ2-1, with D perhaps matching TRBD2 (6 bases). The CDR3 runs to 16 residues. Germline V CDR1 and CDR2: ENHRY, SYGVKD. Trimming took off 1 base at V and 6 bases at J, with 16 bases between the two ends. The CDR3 spells CAISEFLGGARNEQFF. CDR3 sequence (DNA): TGTGCCATCAGTGAGTTCCTCGGGGGAGCTCGCAATGAGCAGTTCTTC.

V gene TRBV28 combines with J gene TRBJ2-1, with D unclear. The CDR3 runs 13 residues. The ends were cut back, 3 bases at V and 10 bases at J, with 13 bases in the middle. Germline CDR1 reads MDHEN; CDR2 reads SYDVKM. CDR3: CASSFGPSVEQFF. In DNA, the CDR3 is TGTGCCAGCAGTTTTGGGCCTTCTGTGGAGCAGTTCTTC.

V and J are TRBV6-1 and TRBJ2-7; weak D call: TRBD2 (5 bases). Germline CDR1 MNHNS, CDR2 SASEGT. V was trimmed by 1 base and J by 6 bases, leaving 10 bases between them. The length of the CDR3 is 13 residues. The CDR3 sequence is CASSEVGEGEQYF. The CDR3 nucleotides are TGTGCCAGCAGTGAAGTTGGCGAGGGCGAGCAGTACTTC.

The chain uses TRBV6-5 and TRBJ1-1; 8 bases line up with TRBD1. The V gene's germline CDR1 is MNHEY and CDR2 SVGAGI. The CDR3 loop spans 13 amino acids. The junction had 4 bases not matched to a gene; V was cut back by 2 bases and J by 8 bases. CDR3 loop: CASSYKRDREAFF. Written as DNA, the CDR3 is TGTGCCAGCAGTTACAAGCGGGACAGGGAAGCTTTCTTT.

The rearrangement links TRBV5-1 to TRBJ2-3, with 7 bases fitting TRBD2. The germline CDR1 and CDR2 sequences are SGHRS and YFSETQ. The CDR3 sequence is 14 residues long. Germline trimming cut 4 bases from V and 7 bases from J; bases unmatched to any gene: 9. CDR3 residues: CASSLGLISNTQYF. The CDR3 DNA reads TGCGCCAGCAGCCTGGGACTAATTTCCAATACGCAGTATTTT.

The V and J genes are TRBV5-5 and TRBJ2-7; 11 bases are shared with TRBD1. CDR1 is SGHKS, CDR2 YYEKEE, per germline (reference sequence). V shed 3 bases and J 6 bases; nucleotides not matched to a gene: 5. This CDR3 has 14 residues. The CDR3 loop reads CASSWGQGDGEQYF. CDR3 DNA sequence: TGTGCCAGCAGCTGGGGACAGGGGGATGGCGAGCAGTACTTC. The whole variable domain, filled in from reference TRBV5-5 and TRBJ2-7, reads DAGVTQSPTHLIKTRGQQVTLRCSPISGHKSVSWYQQVLGQGPQFIFQYYEKEERGRGNFPDRFSARQFPNYSSELNVNALLLGDSALYLCASSWGQGDGEQYFGPGTRLTVT.

This rearrangement joins TRBV18 to TRBJ2-3; 16 bases map to TRBD2. CDR3 size: 18 residues. Germline assignment: CDR1 KGHSH and CDR2 LQKENI. V shed 3 bases, J shed 2 bases, and the junction held 5 bases outside the gene matches. The DNA of the CDR3 is TGTGCCAGCTCACCGGGACTAGCGGGGGGGCTGGCCACAGATACGCAGTATTTT. Translated: CASSPGLAGGLATDTQYF.

The rearrangement uses TRBV9 and TRBJ2-5; 10 bases line up with TRBD2. Trimming took 4 bases from V and 4 from J; bases not matched to a gene: 7. The CDR3 sequence is 15 residues long. Per germline, CDR1 SGDLS and CDR2 YYNGEE. CDR3 protein: CASSIFSGGLETQYF. CDR3 sequence (DNA): TGTGCCAGCAGCATATTTAGCGGGGGGCTAGAGACCCAGTACTTC.

V and J are TRBV18 and TRBJ1-5; 8 bases fit TRBD1. V lost 2 bases, J lost 4 bases, and 7 bases stayed unmatched. The CDR3 consists of 16 residues. Germline values: CDR1 KGHSH, CDR2 LQKENI. The CDR3 region has the DNA TGTGCCAGCTCACCAGGAAACAGGGGGTCGAATCAGCCCCAGCATTTT. It yields the protein CASSPGNRGSNQPQHF.

This chain connects TRBV28 to TRBJ2-7, with TRBD2 matching over 14 bases. The V gene end was trimmed by 6 bases and the J gene end by 7 bases; junction bases not matched to a gene: 11. Germline V gene lookup returns CDR1 MDHEN and CDR2 SYDVKM. CDR3 length equals 16 residues. CDR3 amino acids: CASSSPGLAGVGEQYF. As DNA, the CDR3 is TGTGCCAGCAGCTCCCCGGGACTAGCGGGAGTCGGAGAGCAGTACTTC.

The chain carries TRBV13 and TRBJ1-2, with D possibly TRBD1 on 5 matching bases. The V gene lost 0 bases and the J gene lost 2 bases, with 13 bases spanning the gap. CDR1 is PRHDT and CDR2 is FYEKMQ in the germline V gene (reference sequence). CDR3 length equals 16 residues. CDR3 DNA: TGTGCCAGCAGCTTAGGCTTGGCAGGGTCCAACTATGGCTACACCTTC. Protein: CASSLGLAGSNYGYTF.

The chain combines TRBV6-1 with TRBJ2-2, with D maybe TRBD2 (6 bases). Trimming stripped 6 bases from V and 0 bases from J, with 11 bases between. Germline V gene sequence: CDR1 MNHNS, CDR2 SASEGT. This CDR3 is built from 15 residues. The CDR3 loop reads CASRNGGTNTGELFF. The CDR3 coding sequence is TGTGCCAGCAGAAATGGCGGGACGAACACCGGGGAGCTGTTTTTT.

V usage is TRBV11-2 and J usage is TRBJ2-3, with 7 bases matching TRBD2. This CDR3 has 16 residues. Unmatched junction bases numbered 4, after V lost 1 base and J lost 0 bases. The V gene's germline CDR1 is SGHAT and CDR2 FQNNGV. The CDR3 coding sequence is TGTGCCAGCAGCTTAGCGGGGGGAACTAGCACAGATACGCAGTATTTT. Amino acids: CASSLAGGTSTDTQYF.

This chain connects TRBV6-6 to TRBJ2-1, with 8 bases fitting TRBD2. In germline, CDR1 is MNHNY, CDR2 SVGAGI (reference sequence). The V gene end was trimmed by 8 bases and the J gene end by 6 bases; junction bases not matched to a gene: 9. The CDR3 runs to 14 residues. This CDR3 is CASGIAGMGNEQFF. CDR3 coding DNA: TGTGCCAGCGGAATAGCGGGAATGGGCAATGAGCAGTTCTTC.

The chain couples TRBV5-1 to TRBJ2-3; the D is unclear. With 1 base removed from V and 3 bases from J, the gap between germline ends came to 3 bases. The CDR3 is 12 residues long. CDR1 is SGHRS, CDR2 YFSETQ, per germline. The CDR3, as DNA: TGCGCCAGCAGCTTGTCAACAGATACGCAGTATTTT. It yields the protein CASSLSTDTQYF.

This chain joins TRBV7-9 and TRBJ2-7; 12 bases align to TRBD1. The CDR3 is 17 residues long. J gave up 1 base and V 6 bases, and 10 bases lay outside the gene matches. The V gene's germline CDR1 is SEHNR and CDR2 FQNEAQ (reference sequence). CDR3 residues: CASSSGTGGRGSYEQYF. CDR3 bases: TGTGCCAGCAGTTCAGGGACAGGGGGCCGCGGTTCCTACGAGCAGTACTTC.

The chain has TRBV5-6 and TRBJ1-2; 7 bases align to TRBD1. Germline V gene sequence: CDR1 SGHDT, CDR2 YYEEEE. The CDR3 length is 14 residues. J lost 4 bases, V lost 4 bases, and 7 bases had no gene match. The CDR3 region is CASSLQGSSYGYTF. In DNA, the CDR3 is TGTGCCAGCAGCCTACAGGGGTCTAGCTATGGCTACACCTTC.

V and J are TRBV7-8 and TRBJ2-1; 9 bases agree with TRBD1. The CDR3 loop spans 16 amino acids. V was pared by 4 bases and J by 7 bases, with 11 bases of the junction left unmatched. CDR1 SGHVS and CDR2 FQNEAQ come from the germline V gene. The CDR3 DNA sequence: TGTGCCAGCAGCTGGACCCGGGACAGGGAGCGAAATGAGCAGTTCTTC. Amino acid sequence: CASSWTRDRERNEQFF. Filled out from reference TRBV7-8 and TRBJ2-1, the complete variable domain reads GAGVSQSPRYKVAKRGQDVALRCDPISGHVSLFWYQQALGQGPEFLTYFQNEAQLDKSGLPSDRFFAERPEGSVSTLKIQRTQQEDSAVYLCASSWTRDRERNEQFFGPGTRLTVL.

The rearrangement links TRBV10-3 to TRBJ1-1; a weak D match, TRBD1 (6 bases). The germline V gene encodes CDR1 ENHRY and CDR2 SYGVKD. V lost 5 bases and J 4 bases, leaving 14 bases between the germline ends. There are 14 residues in the CDR3. The CDR3 bases are TGTGCCATCAGTCCGGCAGGACAGACCACTGAAGCTTTCTTT. Translating gives CAISPAGQTTEAFF.

The chain couples TRBV5-1 to TRBJ1-3; 8 bases map to TRBD1. This CDR3 comprises 19 residues. J was trimmed by 3 bases and V by 3 bases; bases with no gene match: 17. Germline CDR1 reads SGHRS; CDR2 reads YFSETQ. The CDR3 spells CASSSLGGDRGTFGNTIYF. The CDR3 nucleotides are TGCGCCAGCAGCTCTCTTGGAGGAGACAGGGGAACGTTTGGAAACACCATATATTTT.

The chain employs TRBV9 and TRBJ2-7, with 10 bases matching TRBD2. Germline CDR1 SGDLS, CDR2 YYNGEE. V was clipped by 4 bases and J by 0 bases; unmatched bases: 16. The CDR3 extends over 19 amino acids. CDR3 in amino acids: CASSPPHDSGGESSYEQYF. DNA for the CDR3: TGTGCCAGCAGCCCTCCTCATGACAGCGGGGGGGAGAGCTCCTACGAGCAGTACTTC.

The chain combines TRBV11-2 with TRBJ2-3; D perhaps matches TRBD2 (6 bases). CDR1 is SGHAT and CDR2 is FQNNGV in the germline V gene. The CDR3 spans 14 residues. Deletions cut 4 bases from V and 8 bases from J, with 16 bases between. CDR3 DNA sequence: TGTGCCAGCAGCTCGCGGACTATCCTTGGTACGCAGTATTTT. This sequence encodes CASSSRTILGTQYF.

This sequence joins TRBV9 and TRBJ2-7, with D possibly TRBD1 on 6 matching bases. Germline-derived CDR1 and CDR2 are SGDLS and YYNGEE. The V and J ends lost 7 bases and 0 bases respectively, with 23 bases between them. This CDR3 is 17 amino acids long. CDR3 residues: CASLELLQGTHSYEQYF. CDR3 nucleotides: TGTGCCAGCTTGGAACTTTTACAGGGAACCCACTCCTACGAGCAGTACTTC.

This chain joins TRBV2 and TRBJ1-5; no clear D. Trimming took off 6 bases at V and 7 bases at J, with 13 bases between the two ends. The germline V gene has CDR1 SNHLY and CDR2 FYNNEI. The CDR3 runs 13 residues. The DNA for the CDR3 is TGTGCCAGCAGCGTCGGTAGCGGGCAGCCCCAGCATTTT. Its protein is CASSVGSGQPQHF.

This rearrangement joins TRBV5-1 to TRBJ2-3, with 10 bases identical to TRBD2. V lost 2 bases, J lost 1 base, and 4 bases stayed unmatched. CDR1 is SGHRS, CDR2 YFSETQ, per germline. The length of the CDR3 is 16 residues. CDR3 region: CASSLSLAGGTDTQYF. CDR3 DNA: TGCGCCAGCAGCTTATCGCTAGCGGGGGGCACAGATACGCAGTATTTT.

The V call is TRBV9, the J call TRBJ2-7; TRBD2 matches at 12 bases. The CDR3 has 16 residues. Germline lookup yields CDR1 SGDLS and CDR2 YYNGEE. Unmatched junction bases numbered 6, after V lost 1 base and J lost 4 bases. In DNA form, the CDR3 reads TGTGCCAGCAGCGTAAGCCCCCTAGCGGGAGGGTACGAGCAGTACTTC. This sequence encodes CASSVSPLAGGYEQYF.

The CDR3 reads CASSFLRQRSTDTQYF. The CDR3 nucleotides read TGTGCCAGCAGCTTTTTGCGACAGCGAAGCACAGATACGCAGTATTTT. This chain connects TRBV7-2 to TRBJ2-3, with a possible D match to TRBD1 (5 bases). Trimming shortened V by 3 bases and J by 0 bases, and 13 bases separated the two germline ends. The CDR3 has 16 amino acids. Germline-derived CDR1 and CDR2 are SGHTA and FQGNSA.

V usage is TRBV18 and J usage is TRBJ2-1; TRBD2 is a possible D gene (6 bases). This CDR3 comprises 14 residues. V lost 5 bases and J 7 bases, leaving 15 bases between the germline ends. The V gene's germline CDR1 is KGHSH and CDR2 LQKENI. The CDR3 here is CASSFEAGRNEQFF. In DNA, the CDR3 is TGTGCCAGCTCATTTGAGGCGGGGAGGAATGAGCAGTTCTTC.

The chain joins TRBV27 to TRBJ1-4; 8 nucleotides align to TRBD1. The CDR3 is 14 amino acids. CDR1 MNHEY and CDR2 SMNVEV come from the germline V gene (reference sequence). With V trimmed by 5 bases and J by 8 bases, 7 bases remained unmatched. CDR3 in amino acids: CASSPTGEEEKLFF. In DNA, the CDR3 is TGTGCCAGCAGTCCGACAGGGGAAGAAGAAAAACTGTTTTTT.